This T cell receptor beta chain was obtained from a study of early T cells in non-severe SARS-CoV-2 infection. Study-level results: Database matching using VDJdb favored anti-spike CD8 responses, with private and CD4 specificities left missing.

This clonotype was found a few times. Its antigen remains unidentified. Unique molecular identifiers (one per individual cDNA molecule) were attached. TCRdb redid the calling of the 5' RACE reads with MiXCR, one entry per CDR3 protein. The sample holds roughly 86,000 distinct CDR3 sequences, approximately 15% seen once. Germline-derived CDR1 and CDR2 are SGHVS and FQNEAQ. The CDR3 sequence is 15 residues long. J gave up 5 bases and V 6 bases, and 9 bases lay outside the gene matches. The sequencing sample was made of whole blood. The sequence derives from an adult who was a healthcare worker with PCR-confirmed SARS-CoV-2 infection or an uninfected control (not recorded which). This chain joins TRBV7-8 and TRBJ1-4; 7 bases are shared with TRBD1. For the CDR3, the DNA is TGTGCCAGCAGTTTAAGGGGGCGGGGGAATGAAAAACTGTTTTTT. This encodes CASSLRGRGNEKLFF.